This T cell receptor (beta chain) was sequenced during a study of blood T cell repertoires in COVID-19. Study summary: T cells, B-cell-depleted T cells, or PBMCs supplied cDNA or gDNA.

The CDR3 is 14 amino acids. Germline CDR1 is MNHEY and CDR2 is SMNVEV (reference sequence). V shed 5 bases and J 4 bases; nucleotides not matched to a gene: 2. This clone has more than one count but fewer than ten. Original analysis: Reference gene primer amplification gave nucleated cell count estimates. The data were produced by immunoSEQ multiplex PCR, yet TCRdb's version contains in-frame clones alone and is incomplete. That table furnishes V, J and clone size, whereas the DNA furnished D and trimming. This table has some 170,000 clones, roughly 83% appearing once. Sequencing used peripheral blood. The TCR comes from a woman of 80 years or more with active or convalescent COVID-19. V usage is TRBV27 and J usage is TRBJ2-1; 10 bases fit TRBD2. CDR3 protein: CASSPTSGYNEQFF. In DNA form, the CDR3 reads TGTGCCAGCAGTCCGACTAGCGGGTACAATGAGCAGTTCTTC.